Listed below are T cell receptor beta chains from one sample, sequenced in a study of radiotherapy plus CTLA-4 blockade in lung cancer. Clones were read by immunoSEQ multiplex PCR, and TCRdb kept only the in-frame ones, dropping some. The table shows 100,000 or so clones, with 82% occurring only once. The material was peripheral blood, obtained from a patient treated with radiotherapy plus ipilimumab. The source is a human donor with non-small cell lung cancer that progressed on radiotherapy plus ipilimumab. Each CDR3 is given with its conserved first and last residue. The order of the fields is V gene, D gene, J gene, clone size, CDR3 protein, CDR3 DNA. A D gene is named only where the DNA matches it firmly. Size is stated for part of the rows, as once, few or many counts, or as a class when the clone is expanded.

TRBV6-1	TRBD2	TRBJ2-7	few	CASSELAGDYEQYF	TGTGCCAGCAGTGAACTAGCGGGGGACTACGAGCAGTACTTC
TRBV10-2	.	TRBJ2-1	.	CASADQGGNEQFF	TGCGCCAGCGCCGATCAAGGGGGCAATGAGCAGTTCTTC
TRBV7-2	TRBD2	TRBJ2-7	.	CASTHGVLAGLEQYF	TGTGCCAGCACCCACGGGGTGCTAGCGGGACTTGAGCAGTACTTC
TRBV19	TRBD1	TRBJ1-5	.	CASSRGQGAQPQHF	TGTGCCAGTAGTCGCGGACAGGGTGCTCAGCCCCAGCATTTT
TRBV28	TRBD1	TRBJ1-1	.	CASSLGDRGGEAFF	TGTGCCAGCAGTTTAGGGGACAGGGGGGGCGAAGCTTTCTTT
TRBV9	TRBD1	TRBJ2-2	.	CASSGGQGRSTGELFF	TGTGCCAGCAGCGGGGGACAGGGTCGTAGCACCGGGGAGCTGTTTTTT
TRBV19	.	TRBJ1-2	.	CASSLSGGEEGYTF	TGTGCCAGTAGTCTCTCCGGGGGCGAAGAGGGCTACACCTTC
TRBV19	.	TRBJ1-5	once	CASTTRQFSNQPQHF	TGTGCCAGTACAACAAGACAGTTTAGCAATCAGCCCCAGCATTTT
TRBV13	TRBD2	TRBJ2-2	.	CASSLAAGAGELFF	TGTGCCAGCAGCTTAGCGGCGGGGGCCGGGGAGCTGTTTTTT
TRBV7-6	.	TRBJ2-2	.	CATFLGWDALRTGELFF	TGTGCCACCTTCTTAGGTTGGGACGCACTCAGGACCGGGGAGCTGTTTTTT
TRBV30	.	TRBJ2-7	.	CAWSPLTGYEQYF	TGTGCCTGGAGTCCACTGACCGGCTACGAGCAGTACTTC
TRBV5-1	.	TRBJ2-7	.	CASSPGRGEYEQYF	TGCGCCAGCAGCCCAGGGAGGGGGGAATACGAGCAGTACTTC
TRBV7-8	TRBD1	TRBJ2-1	.	CASSLGQDSNEQFF	TGTGCCAGCAGCTTGGGACAGGACAGCAATGAGCAGTTCTTC
TRBV13	.	TRBJ1-1	.	CASSQTVQGYTEAFF	TGTGCCAGCAGCCAAACGGTCCAGGGGTACACTGAAGCTTTCTTT
TRBV29-1	.	TRBJ2-1	.	CSVGEVNNEQFF	TGCAGCGTTGGGGAGGTGAACAATGAGCAGTTCTTC
TRBV28	TRBD2	TRBJ2-1	.	CASRAGEGYNEQFF	TGTGCCAGCAGAGCGGGAGAGGGGTACAATGAGCAGTTCTTC
TRBV9	.	TRBJ1-3	.	CASSVGVSRGGNTIYF	TGTGCCAGCAGCGTGGGCGTATCCCGAGGTGGAAACACCATATATTTT
TRBV6-6	.	TRBJ2-1	.	CASSQTGSYNEQFF	TGTGCCAGCAGTCAGACGGGCTCCTACAATGAGCAGTTCTTC
TRBV7-6	TRBD1	TRBJ1-2	.	CASSATNRGRIAGYTF	TGTGCCAGCAGCGCAACAAACAGGGGGAGGATCGCTGGCTACACCTTC
TRBV6-5	TRBD1	TRBJ1-1	.	CASSRGQGWTEAFF	TGTGCCAGCAGCCGGGGACAGGGATGGACTGAAGCTTTCTTT
TRBV25-1	.	TRBJ2-1	.	CASSESPEQFF	TGTGCCAGCAGTGAATCCCCGGAGCAGTTCTTC
TRBV28	.	TRBJ1-2	.	CASGQGRSYGYTF	TGTGCCAGCGGCCAGGGACGGTCCTATGGCTACACCTTC
TRBV5-1	.	TRBJ2-2	once	CASSLSIVGTNTGELFF	TGCGCCAGCAGCTTAAGCATTGTAGGGACGAACACCGGGGAGCTGTTTTTT
TRBV2	.	TRBJ2-5	.	CASREGSGLDGETQYF	TGTGCCAGCAGAGAAGGTTCGGGACTCGACGGAGAGACCCAGTACTTC
TRBV7-2	.	TRBJ1-1	.	CASSEAAGTNTEAFF	TGTGCCAGCAGTGAGGCGGCAGGGACGAACACTGAAGCTTTCTTT
TRBV7-9	TRBD2	TRBJ2-3	.	CASSSTSGKTDTQYF	TGTGCCAGCAGCTCTACTAGCGGGAAAACAGATACGCAGTATTTT
TRBV30	.	TRBJ1-2	.	CAWSEGSQYGYTF	TGTGCCTGGAGTGAGGGGAGTCAATATGGCTACACCTTC
TRBV6-5	TRBD1	TRBJ2-2	.	CASRMNRGLSGELFF	TGTGCCAGCAGGATGAACAGGGGGCTTAGCGGGGAGCTGTTTTTT
TRBV6-1	TRBD2	TRBJ2-3	few	CASEASGTDTQYF	TGTGCCAGCGAAGCTAGCGGAACAGATACGCAGTATTTT
TRBV6-5	.	TRBJ1-5	.	CASSYSGSLLNQPQHF	TGTGCCAGCAGTTACTCCGGTTCGCTACTCAATCAGCCCCAGCATTTT
TRBV5-1	.	TRBJ2-1	few	CASSLGRQGPYNEQFF	TGCGCCAGCAGCTTGGGAAGGCAGGGTCCCTACAATGAGCAGTTCTTC
TRBV7-9	TRBD2	TRBJ2-7	.	CASSLGGIAGLSYEQYF	TGTGCCAGCAGCCTGGGGGGGATAGCGGGGTTGTCCTACGAGCAGTACTTC
TRBV4-1	.	TRBJ1-3	.	CASSQDNGNTIYF	TGCGCCAGCAGCCAAGATAATGGAAACACCATATATTTT
TRBV25-1	.	TRBJ1-1	.	CASSERESVRCTEAFF	TGTGCCAGCAGTGAAAGGGAAAGTGTTCGGTGCACTGAAGCTTTCTTT
TRBV27	TRBD2	TRBJ2-1	.	CASSLEGLAGGEQFF	TGTGCCAGCAGTTTAGAGGGACTAGCGGGAGGTGAGCAGTTCTTC
TRBV30	TRBD1	TRBJ2-3	.	CAWSATGGAADTQYF	TGTGCCTGGAGTGCAACAGGGGGCGCAGCAGATACGCAGTATTTT
TRBV28	TRBD2	TRBJ2-3	.	CASSLFLAGRYPRSVTQYF	TGTGCCAGCAGTTTATTCCTAGCGGGAAGGTATCCGCGAAGTGTAACGCAGTATTTT
TRBV27	TRBD2	TRBJ2-3	once	CASSFAAGVTDTQYF	TGTGCCAGCAGTTTTGCAGCGGGAGTCACAGATACGCAGTATTTT
TRBV6-5	.	TRBJ2-7	once	CASSYEQGVYEQYF	TGTGCCAGCAGTTATGAACAGGGCGTCTACGAGCAGTACTTC
TRBV5-4	.	TRBJ1-2	.	CASSSVQDFYGYTF	TGTGCCAGCAGTTCGGTACAGGATTTCTATGGCTACACCTTC
TRBV18	TRBD1	TRBJ1-4	.	CASSPGQGSYNEKLFF	TGTGCCAGCTCACCGGGACAGGGCTCCTATAATGAAAAACTGTTTTTT
TRBV6-1	.	TRBJ1-1	.	CASSEAPGWGEAFF	TGTGCCAGCAGTGAAGCGCCCGGGTGGGGAGAAGCTTTCTTT
TRBV15	.	TRBJ1-2	.	CATSSEQGAMGGYTF	TGTGCCACCAGCTCAGAGCAGGGAGCGATGGGCGGCTACACCTTC
TRBV27	.	TRBJ2-7	.	CASSSASQGYEQYF	TGTGCCAGCAGTTCGGCCTCCCAGGGATACGAGCAGTACTTC
TRBV11-1	.	TRBJ2-7	.	CASSLAGYEQYF	TGTGCCAGCAGCTTAGCCGGCTACGAGCAGTACTTC
TRBV2	TRBD1	TRBJ2-7	.	CASSALTGDYEQYF	TGTGCCAGCAGTGCCTTGACAGGGGACTACGAGCAGTACTTC
TRBV28	TRBD1	TRBJ1-1	.	CASKKQGLNTEAFF	TGTGCCAGCAAAAAACAGGGGTTGAACACTGAAGCTTTCTTT
TRBV19	TRBD1	TRBJ1-5	.	CASSIPGTVRGQPQHF	TGTGCCAGTAGTATTCCAGGGACAGTCAGAGGTCAGCCCCAGCATTTT
TRBV14	.	TRBJ2-2	.	CASSYTLERELFF	TGTGCCAGCAGCTATACCCTAGAAAGGGAGCTGTTTTTT
TRBV2	.	TRBJ1-2	.	CASSYRTDRFRTF	TGTGCCAGCAGCTACAGGACCGACAGGTTTAGGACCTTC
TRBV6-1	.	TRBJ1-3	once	CAGPQRGLGNTIYF	TGTGCCGGGCCCCAAAGGGGTCTAGGAAACACCATATATTTT
TRBV6-1	TRBD2	TRBJ2-3	.	CASRTSFRTDTQYF	TGTGCCAGCAGGACTAGCTTTAGGACAGATACGCAGTATTTT